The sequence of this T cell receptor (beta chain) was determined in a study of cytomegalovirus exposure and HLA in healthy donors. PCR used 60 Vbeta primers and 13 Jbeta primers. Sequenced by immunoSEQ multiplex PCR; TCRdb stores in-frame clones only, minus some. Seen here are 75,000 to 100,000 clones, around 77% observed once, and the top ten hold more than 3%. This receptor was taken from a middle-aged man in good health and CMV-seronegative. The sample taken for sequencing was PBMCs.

The CDR3 DNA sequence: TGTGCCAGCAGCTTAGGGGGGACAGCCGGGGACGAGCAGTACTTC. Translating it yields CASSLGGTAGDEQYF. V gene TRBV7-2 combines with J gene TRBJ2-7; 7 bases line up with TRBD1. CDR3 length equals 15 residues. V lost 1 base and J lost 5; bases outside the gene matches: 8. Per germline, CDR1 SGHTA and CDR2 FQGNSA.